The clone carrying this T cell receptor (beta chain) was detected once. Its antigen remains unidentified. This table comes from immunoSEQ multiplex PCR, and its TCRdb copy is limited to in-frame clones, with some not included. The sample records 1,400,000 or so clones, just under 99% being singletons. This sample stems from a study of shared clonotypes between healthy human individuals. On the study more broadly: In total, the donors were a couple of women and a few men aged 18 to 49. Study outcomes and limitations: Despite large depth, sorted-subset datasets appeared incompletely sequenced.

The V gene lost 4 bases and the J gene lost 8 bases, with 17 bases spanning the gap. The CDR3 runs 14 residues. Germline V lookup: CDR1 SGHDN, CDR2 FVKESK. This TCR was sampled from a man aged 30 to 39 in good health. Sequenced: naive CD4+ T cells sorted from blood. The subset was: CD45RA+ positively selected. V and J are TRBV14 and TRBJ1-2; D is undetermined. This chain's CDR3 is CASSRDLRLGGYTF. CDR3 nucleotides: TGTGCCAGCAGCCGGGATTTGAGATTGGGGGGCTACACCTTC. The full variable domain, rest sourced from reference TRBV14 and TRBJ1-2, is EAGVTQFPSHSVIEKGQTVTLRCDPISGHDNLYWYRRVMGKEIKFLLHFVKESKQDESGMPNNRFLAERTGGTYSTLKVQPAELEDSGVYFCASSRDLRLGGYTFGSGTRLTVV.